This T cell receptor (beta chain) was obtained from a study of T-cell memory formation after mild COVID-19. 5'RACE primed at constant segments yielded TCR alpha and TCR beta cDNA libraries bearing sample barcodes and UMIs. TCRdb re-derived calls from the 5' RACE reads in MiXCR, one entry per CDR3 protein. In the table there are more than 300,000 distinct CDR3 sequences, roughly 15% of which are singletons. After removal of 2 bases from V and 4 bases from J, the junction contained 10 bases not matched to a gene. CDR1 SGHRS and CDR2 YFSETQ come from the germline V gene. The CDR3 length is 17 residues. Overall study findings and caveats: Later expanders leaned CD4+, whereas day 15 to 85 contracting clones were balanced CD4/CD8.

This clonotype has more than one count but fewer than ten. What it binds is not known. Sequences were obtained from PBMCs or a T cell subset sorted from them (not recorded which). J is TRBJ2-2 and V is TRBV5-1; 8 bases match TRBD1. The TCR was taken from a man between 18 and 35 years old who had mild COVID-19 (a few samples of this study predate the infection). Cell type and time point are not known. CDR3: CASSFGQGRVGTGELFF. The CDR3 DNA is TGCGCCAGCAGCTTCGGACAGGGAAGGGTAGGCACCGGGGAGCTGTTTTTT. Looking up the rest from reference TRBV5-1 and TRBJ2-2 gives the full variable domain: KAGVTQTPRYLIKTRGQQVTLSCSPISGHRSVSWYQQTPGQGLQFLFEYFSETQRNKGNFPGRFSGRQFSNSRSEMNVSTLELGDSALYLCASSFGQGRVGTGELFFGEGSRLTVL.